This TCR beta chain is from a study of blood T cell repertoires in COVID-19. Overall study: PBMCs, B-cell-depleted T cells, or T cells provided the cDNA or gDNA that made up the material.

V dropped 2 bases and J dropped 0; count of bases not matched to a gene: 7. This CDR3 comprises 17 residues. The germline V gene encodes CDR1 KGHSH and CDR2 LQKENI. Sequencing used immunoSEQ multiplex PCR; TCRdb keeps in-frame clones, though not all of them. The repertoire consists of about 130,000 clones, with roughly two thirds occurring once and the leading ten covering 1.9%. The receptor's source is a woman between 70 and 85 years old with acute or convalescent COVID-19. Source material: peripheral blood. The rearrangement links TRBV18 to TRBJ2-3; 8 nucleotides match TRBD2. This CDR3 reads CASSPSIWTSSTDTQYF. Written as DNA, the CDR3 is TGTGCCAGCTCACCAAGTATTTGGACTAGCAGCACAGATACGCAGTATTTT.